What follows describes a single TCR beta chain. Its matching antigen is unknown. This record comes from a study of cytomegalovirus exposure and HLA in healthy donors. Across the whole study: Genotyping of hundreds of donors showed that about 83% belonged to the Caucasian-associated ancestry cluster. Findings and limits, study-wide: By a later analysis, the bulk of CMV-associated TCR beta chains appeared HLA-restricted. It emerged from a later analysis that several of the most significant clusters appeared to be linked to common viral pathogens. Reportedly, cytomegalovirus status was diagnosed with high sensitivity and specificity.

The PCR used 60 Vbeta and 13 Jbeta primers. TCRdb's table, derived via immunoSEQ multiplex PCR, lists solely in-frame clones and lacks some. The repertoire holds roughly 200,000 clones, with around 73% as singletons. The CDR3 totals 15 residues. The germline V gene encodes CDR1 SGHDT and CDR2 YYEEEE. V shed 2 bases, J shed 9 bases, and the junction held 10 bases outside the gene matches. This TCR derives from a woman younger than 45 in good health and CMV-seropositive. The sequencing input was PBMCs. This chain links TRBV5-6 with TRBJ2-4; 8 nucleotides line up with TRBD1. CDR3 in amino acids: CASSFLIQGGGIQYF. The CDR3 coding sequence is TGTGCCAGCAGCTTCCTAATACAGGGGGGAGGCATTCAGTACTTC.